This TCR beta chain came from a study of blood T cell repertoires in COVID-19. For the study at large: T cells, B-cell-depleted T cells, or PBMCs provided the cDNA or gDNA that served as material.

As processed by the authors: Reference gene primer amplification yielded estimated nucleated cell counts. Clones were read by immunoSEQ multiplex PCR, and TCRdb kept only the in-frame ones, dropping some. V and J calls and clone size are given by that table; D and trimming were obtained from the DNA. The sample includes roughly 200,000 clones, around 83% of them seen just once. V dropped 6 bases and J dropped 2 bases, with 13 bases sitting between them. Germline CDR1 reads SGHRS; CDR2 reads YFSETQ. CDR3 length: 14 amino acids. The clonotype originates from a woman of 80 years or more with acute or convalescent COVID-19. The J gene is TRBJ2-3, the V gene TRBV5-1; no reliable D call. The sequenced sample consisted of peripheral blood. The CDR3 sequence is CASTLGVATDTQYF. The CDR3 coding sequence is TGCGCCAGCACCCTGGGCGTCGCCACAGATACGCAGTATTTT.